Below are 24 T cell receptor beta chains sequenced from a single sample in a study of T cells expressing NK-cell markers. For each CDR3 protein, TCRdb gives one entry from its re-call of the 5' RACE reads, without DNA. There are about 450,000 distinct CDR3 sequences in the sample, with approximately 7% held by the top ten. Sequencing was done on a sample of blood T cells: a sorted CD56 or NKG2C T cell subset, CD4+ or CD8+ T cells, or bulk PBMC T cells (not recorded which). The receptors were gathered from a woman between 18 and 70 years old in good health.

The chain couples TRBV4-3 to TRBJ2-4. This CDR3 spans 14 amino acids. From germline, CDR1 is LGHNA and CDR2 YSLEER. The CDR3 here is CASSQGQFKNIQYF.

The J gene is TRBJ2-1, the V gene TRBV19; the D gene TCRdb calls, TRBD1, cannot be checked with no DNA. CDR3 length: 14 residues. Germline V CDR1 and CDR2: LNHDA, SQIVND (reference sequence). The CDR3 is CASSMQGAVGEQFF.

The chain employs TRBV5-1 and TRBJ2-2; TCRdb selects TRBD1, and the lack of DNA leaves this call unchecked. CDR1 SGHRS and CDR2 YFSETQ come from the germline V gene. The CDR3 runs to 14 residues. The CDR3 is CASSLRDHTGELFF.

The chain is built from TRBV9 and TRBJ2-3. The CDR3 sequence is 12 residues long. Germline assignment: CDR1 SGDLS and CDR2 YYNGEE. The CDR3 is CARRFSADTQYF.

The V and J genes are TRBV19 and TRBJ2-1; the TCRdb D gene call, TRBD1, has no DNA to confirm it. This CDR3 region has 14 residues. Looked up from germline, CDR1 is LNHDA and CDR2 is SQIVND (reference sequence). CDR3 sequence reads: CASTYGTGFNEQFF.

The rearrangement uses TRBV27 and TRBJ2-1; TCRdb outputs TRBD2, but without DNA this stays unchecked. The CDR3 covers 15 residues. Germline values: CDR1 MNHEY, CDR2 SMNVEV (reference sequence). The CDR3 loop is CASSLMPTLYNEQFF.

J is TRBJ2-5 and V is TRBV18; TCRdb's D call of TRBD1 is untestable without DNA. The CDR3 length is 14 residues. Germline assignment: CDR1 KGHSH and CDR2 LQKENI. CDR3 region: CASSPTPSQETQYF.

The rearrangement links TRBV12-3 or TRBV12-4 to TRBJ1-5; there is no DNA to check the TCRdb D call of TRBD1. CDR3 size: 17 residues. The chain's CDR3 is CASSNNQFQGSNQPQHF.

The chain is built from TRBV5-1 and TRBJ2-5; the D call of TRBD1 rests on TCRdb alone, since no DNA is present to check it. The CDR3 has 15 residues. Germline V lookup: CDR1 SGHRS, CDR2 YFSETQ. CDR3 in amino acids: CASSFGGVREETQYF.

The rearrangement uses TRBV12-3 or TRBV12-4 and TRBJ2-3; the D call from TCRdb, TRBD2, cannot be confirmed without DNA. This CDR3 has 15 residues. The CDR3 reads CASSYSGQRYDTQYF.

The chain carries TRBV7-7 and TRBJ2-2; the D gene TCRdb calls, TRBD2, cannot be checked with no DNA. CDR3 length: 16 residues. In germline, CDR1 is SSHAT, CDR2 FNYEAQ (reference sequence). Here the CDR3 reads CASSPSGDSNTGELFF.

The chain has TRBV10-3 and TRBJ2-1; TCRdb names TRBD2, which stays unverified in the absence of DNA. CDR1 is ENHRY, CDR2 SYGVKD, per germline. This CDR3 has 17 residues. The CDR3 spells CAISEISGSKSYNEQFF.

V usage is TRBV7-9 and J usage is TRBJ2-3. The CDR3 has 13 amino acids. Germline CDR1 and CDR2: SEHNR and FQNEAQ (reference sequence). This CDR3 reads CASSFAGADTQYF.

The chain combines TRBV11-2 with TRBJ2-3; TCRdb lists TRBD2, though no DNA is available to test this call. Germline V gene sequence: CDR1 SGHAT, CDR2 FQNNGV. There are 15 residues in the CDR3. This chain's CDR3 is CASSRGSGSTDTQYF.

This sequence joins TRBV5-6 and TRBJ2-1; TCRdb indicates TRBD1, and absent DNA this call remains unverified. There are 17 residues in the CDR3. The V gene's germline CDR1 is SGHDT and CDR2 YYEEEE. The CDR3: CASSSPTGEASYNEQFF.

The chain recombines TRBV10-3 with TRBJ2-2; the TCRdb call, TRBD1, lacks DNA for checking. Germline loops: CDR1 ENHRY, CDR2 SYGVKD. The CDR3 has 14 amino acids. This CDR3 reads CAISETGPTGELFF.

The chain's CDR3 is CSVVWFVPSSGTRQNYGYTF. This chain connects TRBV29-1 to TRBJ1-2. The germline V gene encodes CDR1 SQVTM and CDR2 ANQGSEA. This CDR3 spans 20 amino acids.

This sequence joins TRBV15 and TRBJ2-6; TCRdb names TRBD1, which stays unverified in the absence of DNA. Looked up from germline, CDR1 is LNHNV and CDR2 is YYDKDF (reference sequence). The CDR3 totals 17 residues. CDR3 sequence reads: CATSRTTASSGANVLTF.

The chain couples TRBV10-3 to TRBJ2-1; with no DNA, the TCRdb D assignment of TRBD2 cannot be verified. Germline V lookup: CDR1 ENHRY, CDR2 SYGVKD. The CDR3 has 17 residues. The chain's CDR3 is CAISESGLAGNYNEQFF.

The chain recombines TRBV7-3 with TRBJ1-1; there is no DNA to check the TCRdb D call of TRBD1. This CDR3 contains 13 residues. Germline V lookup: CDR1 SGHTA, CDR2 FQGTGA. CDR3 loop: CASSLNGQGRAFF.

The chain recombines TRBV4-2 with TRBJ1-2. Germline CDR1 is LGHNA and CDR2 is YNFKEQ. This CDR3 spans 14 amino acids. This chain's CDR3 is CASSQVYSNYGYTF.

The chain couples TRBV5-1 to TRBJ2-1; TCRdb returns TRBD2, unconfirmable since there is no DNA. The CDR3 is 18 amino acids. The germline V gene encodes CDR1 SGHRS and CDR2 YFSETQ. CDR3 region: CASSLDKGGGTSSASRFF.

The rearrangement joins TRBV7-9 to TRBJ2-5; TCRdb's D gene call, TRBD1, goes unchecked for lack of DNA. CDR3 length: 15 amino acids. The germline V gene encodes CDR1 SEHNR and CDR2 FQNEAQ (reference sequence). CDR3 protein: CASSWTLGQQETQYF.

This chain uses TRBV20-1 with TRBJ1-6; TCRdb designates TRBD1, a call that cannot be tested without DNA. Germline V gene lookup returns CDR1 DFQATT and CDR2 SNEGSKA (reference sequence). The CDR3 has 11 residues. This CDR3 reads CSARDRDRLHF.